The text below deals with one TCR beta chain. The sample is drawn from a study of technical replicates of blood from a few donors. Germline values: CDR1 SGHAT, CDR2 FQNNGV. This CDR3 spans 13 amino acids. V was clipped by 2 bases and J by 2 bases, with 7 bases between them. Assay used: immunoSEQ multiplex PCR; TCRdb lists only in-frame clones, some missing. This sample has 75,000 to 100,000 clones, with around 94% found just once. Sequencing was done on a sample of T cells isolated from PBMCs. This TCR was recovered from a human donor in good health. V gene TRBV11-2 combines with J gene TRBJ2-7, with D uncertain. The chain's CDR3 is CASSLNFAYEQYF. The CDR3 coding sequence is TGTGCCAGCAGCTTAAATTTCGCCTACGAGCAGTACTTC.